In its sample, the clone carrying this T cell receptor (beta chain) was seen many times. This sample stems from a study of breast tumors, draining lymph nodes, adjacent tissues. From the multiplex PCR reads, TCRdb called clonotypes with MiXCR, one entry per CDR3 protein. The sample carries about 270,000 distinct CDR3 sequences, around 30% recorded once. The length of the CDR3 is 15 residues. Germline-derived CDR1 and CDR2 are SNHLY and FYNNEI. Trimming cost V 6 bases and J 0 bases, with 14 bases left between them. Samples came from axillary lymph nodes draining the breast cancer. The sequenced sample consisted of axillary lymph node tissue. The receptor's source is a female donor with breast cancer. Some clones in this sample may be carry-over from other donors' samples. The chain is built from TRBV2 and TRBJ1-2; D not certain. CDR3 nucleotide sequence: TGTGCCAGCAGATTGATTAGGGAAGCTAACTATGGCTACACCTTC. Amino acid sequence: CASRLIREANYGYTF.